This TCR beta chain derives from a study of T cell responses to AZD1222 COVID-19 vaccine. Germline-derived CDR1 and CDR2 are KGHSH and LQKENI. Trimming pared 5 bases from V and 0 bases from J, leaving 11 bases between. The length of the CDR3 is 16 residues. Repertoires were generated with immunoSEQ multiplex PCR, while TCRdb's copy carries only in-frame clones and drops some. The sample consists of roughly 120,000 clones, approximately 86% of them appearing once. Turning to this clone: Its antigen is not identified.

Study-wide results and caveats: Spike-specific TCR depth and breadth grew after two AZD1222 doses. Nearly half of unique spike-specific TCRs reportedly avoided B.1.351 and B.1.1.7 mutated regions. Most donors were white British and more were female, and clonal diversity was possibly underestimated. At baseline, just a handful of AZD1222 recipients tested seropositive.

The sequenced sample was peripheral blood, obtained 28 days after the second AZD1222 dose. This rearrangement joins TRBV18 to TRBJ2-6; D gene unclear. The clonotype comes from an adult who received the AZD1222 COVID-19 vaccine. DNA for the CDR3: TGTGCCAGCTCATATCCAGGACGCTCTGGGGCCAACGTCCTGACTTTC. Residues: CASSYPGRSGANVLTF.